This T cell receptor (beta chain) originates from a study of T cells in Graves' hyperthyroidism and ophthalmopathy (dated by TCRdb to the late 2010s). In the study overall: To identify distinguishing TCR V-J signatures, a discovery cohort of 100 patients was used, comprising 40 to 45 with Graves' ophthalmopathy and 57 with stable Graves' hyperthyroidism. The 100 discovery patients were randomly split 7:3 into training and test sets. In addition, the study compared T-cell repertoires in thyroid tissue and in blood from roughly 6 Graves' hyperthyroidism patients. The paper reports TCR Vbeta CDR3 sequencing of more than 120 peripheral blood samples: fewer than 50 ophthalmopathy, under 85 hyperthyroidism and around 17 progressor patients. An independent validation cohort of around 20 hyperthyroidism patients and about 16 patients who later progressed to ophthalmopathy tested prospective prediction of ophthalmopathy. Following sampling, methimazole starting at 30 mg daily was given to hyperthyroidism patients, and high-dose intravenous methylprednisolone was given to ophthalmopathy patients. Overall study outcomes, separate from this receptor: A 13 V-J signature model separated ophthalmopathy from stable hyperthyroidism, with approximately 86% sensitivity and about 81% specificity in cross-validation and 80%/75% in testing. Blood samples also contained most of the expanded thyroid clonotypes (frequency above 0.001), which suggests that blood repertoires may reflect thyroid immune responses. No statistical method was used to fix the sample size in advance, and group allocation was not hidden from the investigators. In validation, the model predicted progression to ophthalmopathy a median of about 5.9 months before onset, with about 70% sensitivity and 72.22% specificity.

The TCR beta CDR3 regions were amplified from the RNA transcripts. The first round of RT-PCR for the TCR CDR3 was performed with the HTBI primer set and the Qiagen OneStep RT-PCR kit. A second multiplex PCR round built the libraries, followed by size selection and purification. Libraries were sequenced paired-end with 100 bp reads on an Illumina HiSeq2000. The study's own analysis went as follows. SOAPnuke was used to process the raw data, with reads discarded if the reads contained adapters or uncalled bases, had a mean Phred below 15, or lacked an exact constant-primer or identifier match. COPE v1.2.5 was used to merge the high-quality paired reads, and each unique nucleotide sequence was defined as a clonotype. Clonotypes were aligned to IMGT TRBV, TRBD and TRBJ reference segments using MiTCR v1.1. The analysis included only V-J combinations with a frequency above 0.0001, which together covered roughly 99% of the repertoires. The TCS score was defined as F50 (clonal expansion) divided by E x V (chaos), with BLOSUM62-based TCRdist calculated between CDR3 peptides within each V-J. Welch's t-statistics and random forest reduced several hundred V-J features to fewer than 15, which were used in a naive Bayes classifier (R e1071). The similarity between thyroid and blood repertoires was quantified using the Morisita-Horn index. TCRdb redid the processing of the public reads, applying fastp at Q25 and MiXCR, and retained in-frame beta chains. Records with the same CDR3 protein are collapsed into one entry carrying the most frequent genes and DNA. These V and J calls originate from TCRdb's pipeline instead of the authors' own analysis. This sample is represented by a few hundred thousand distinct CDR3 sequences; roughly 46% of them were singletons. Around 7.7% of the sample goes to the ten largest clones.

Stable Graves' hyperthyroidism was defined as the absence of progression to ophthalmopathy over 18 months of follow-up. Hyperthyroidism patients were aged 18 to 65 years and newly diagnosed, with disease duration of less than 2 months. Any patient with an uncontrolled infection, another autoimmune disease, pregnancy or lactation was excluded. Clinical symptoms, serum thyroxine and TRAb, thyroid ultrasound, and orbital computed tomography formed the basis for the diagnoses. Total RNA was extracted with Trizol reagent, and quality was checked on an Agilent 2100 Bioanalyzer. This clonotype has a count of ten or more. Its antigen specificity is not known. Nothing much larger sits one base from this clone, and base qualities are not available. CDR1 and CDR2 are drawn from the germline V gene: SGDLS, YYNGEE. The CDR3 measures 16 amino acids from cysteine to phenylalanine. The CDR3 DNA has 48 bases and is translated from base 1. V and J lose 4 bases and 6 bases, and a span of 20 bases separates them.

Material: peripheral blood or thyroid tissue (not recorded which). Recombination joined TRBV9 with TRBJ1-3, with TRBD1 as a weak D call on 5 bases. The receptor's source is a woman aged 18-29 years with Graves' hyperthyroidism. CDR3 loop: CASSPTGGEGINTIYF. The nucleotide sequence is TGTGCCAGCAGCCCCACGGGGGGAGAGGGCATAAACACCATATATTTT.